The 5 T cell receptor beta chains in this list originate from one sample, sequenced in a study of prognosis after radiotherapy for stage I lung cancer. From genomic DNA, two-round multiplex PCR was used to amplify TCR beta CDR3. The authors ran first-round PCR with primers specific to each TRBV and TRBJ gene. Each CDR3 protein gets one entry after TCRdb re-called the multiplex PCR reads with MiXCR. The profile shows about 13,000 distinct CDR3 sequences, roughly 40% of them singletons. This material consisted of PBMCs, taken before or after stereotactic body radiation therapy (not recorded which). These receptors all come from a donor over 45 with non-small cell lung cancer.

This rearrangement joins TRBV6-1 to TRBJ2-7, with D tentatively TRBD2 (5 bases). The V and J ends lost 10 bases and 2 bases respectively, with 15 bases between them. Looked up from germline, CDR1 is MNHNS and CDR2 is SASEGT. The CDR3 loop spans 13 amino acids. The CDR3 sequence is CATKRTGPYEQYF. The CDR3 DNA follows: TGTGCCACCAAACGGACTGGCCCCTACGAGCAGTACTTC.

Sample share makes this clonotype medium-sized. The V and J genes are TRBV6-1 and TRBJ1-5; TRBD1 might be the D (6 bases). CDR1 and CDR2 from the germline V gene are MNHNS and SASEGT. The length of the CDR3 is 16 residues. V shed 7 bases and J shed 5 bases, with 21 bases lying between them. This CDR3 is CASIPHGGGRDQPQHF. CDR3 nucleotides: TGTGCCAGCATTCCCCACGGCGGGGGGCGAGATCAGCCCCAGCATTTT.

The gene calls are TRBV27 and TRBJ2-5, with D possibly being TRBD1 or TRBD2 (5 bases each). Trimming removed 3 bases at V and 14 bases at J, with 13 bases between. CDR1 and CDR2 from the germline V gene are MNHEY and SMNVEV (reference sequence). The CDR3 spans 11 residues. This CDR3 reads CASSFYGTKYF. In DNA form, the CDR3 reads TGTGCCAGCAGTTTTTACGGGACCAAATACTTC.

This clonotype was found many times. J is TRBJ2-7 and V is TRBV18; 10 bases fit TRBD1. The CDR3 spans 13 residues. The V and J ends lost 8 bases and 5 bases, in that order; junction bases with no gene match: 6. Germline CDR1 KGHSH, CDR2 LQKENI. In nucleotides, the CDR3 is TGTGCCAGCCACGGGACAGGGGTCGACGAGCAGTACTTC. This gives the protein CASHGTGVDEQYF.

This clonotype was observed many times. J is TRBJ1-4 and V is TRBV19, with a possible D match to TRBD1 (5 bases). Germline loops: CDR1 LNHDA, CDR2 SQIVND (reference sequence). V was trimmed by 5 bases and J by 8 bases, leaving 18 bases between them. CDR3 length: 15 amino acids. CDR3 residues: CASSEPSRAKEKLFF. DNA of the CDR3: TGTGCCAGTAGTGAACCCAGCAGGGCCAAAGAAAAACTGTTTTTT.